This entry concerns a single T cell receptor (beta chain). The data are from a study of T cells expressing NK-cell markers. Study summary: TCR beta repertoires came from sorted CD3+CD56+NKG2C+, CD3+CD56+NKG2C- and CD3+CD56-NKG2C+ T cells.

TCRdb re-called the 5' RACE reads; one entry per CDR3 protein, DNA not given. Recorded for this sample: under 600,000 distinct CDR3 sequences. The CDR3 length is 15 residues. The rearrangement uses TRBV12-3 or TRBV12-4 and TRBJ1-5; TCRdb lists TRBD1, though no DNA is available to test this call. The source material was blood T cells: a sorted CD56 or NKG2C T cell subset, CD4+ or CD8+ T cells, or bulk PBMC T cells (not recorded which). This clonotype was obtained from a woman in her forties or fifties in good health. The CDR3 reads CASSLGGAGGVAQHF.